This T cell receptor beta chain originates from a study of OX40 agonist ivuxolimab in advanced cancers. Losses at the gene ends were 11 bases for V and 8 bases for J; bases not matched to a gene: 9. Germline CDR1 is MNHEY and CDR2 is SMNVEV (reference sequence). CDR3 length: 13 amino acids. TCRdb's table, derived via immunoSEQ multiplex PCR, lists solely in-frame clones and lacks some. The profile shows about 60,000 clones, around 90% of them singletons. The chain carries TRBV27 and TRBJ1-2; 12 bases map to TRBD1. The sample consisted of CD4+ or CD8+ T cells sorted from blood, taken in a trial of the OX40 agonist ivuxolimab. The sequence came from an adult with an advanced solid tumor such as melanoma, head and neck, liver or kidney cancer. For the CDR3, the DNA is TGTGCCGCATCCGGGACAGGGGGCGGGGGCTACACCTTC. Amino acids: CAASGTGGGGYTF.